Below, 18 T cell receptor beta chains from the same sample are listed, as sequenced in a study of cytomegalovirus exposure and HLA in healthy donors (dated by TCRdb to the late 2010s). Receptors were amplified or captured by the immunoSEQ multiplex PCR assay. For the multiplex PCR, a mixture combining 60 forward primers for TCR Vbeta segments and 13 reverse primers for TCR Jbeta segments was used. This is the immuneACCESS table as TCRdb keeps it, with only in-frame sequences that have V and J called. A part of the clones is gone; compared with another copy, unresolved V genes explain less than half, and the rest is unexplained. Present in this sample are around 180,000 clones, around 78% of which were seen just once. The ten largest clones take up about 13% of the sample. The sample was PBMCs. All receptors derive from a woman aged 45-65 years in good health and CMV-seropositive.

This sequence joins TRBV4-1 and TRBJ2-1, with TRBD1 matching 8 bases. V dropped 4 bases and J dropped 6; count of bases not matched to a gene: 11. CDR1 MGHRA and CDR2 YSYEKL come from the germline V gene. This CDR3 comprises 16 residues. The CDR3 nucleotides are TGCGCCAGCAGCCGCATACCGGACAGGGCGGGCAATGAGCAGTTCTTC. Its translation: CASSRIPDRAGNEQFF.

V is TRBV5-1 and J is TRBJ2-7; 8 bases are shared with TRBD1. With 0 bases clipped from V and 6 bases from J, the junction kept 5 bases outside the gene matches. The V gene's germline CDR1 is SGHRS and CDR2 YFSETQ. The CDR3 has 14 amino acids. CDR3 amino acids: CASSLVGTGFEQYF. In DNA form, the CDR3 reads TGCGCCAGCAGCTTGGTAGGGACAGGATTCGAGCAGTACTTC.

J is TRBJ1-1 and V is TRBV19; D unresolved. Germline V CDR1 and CDR2: LNHDA, SQIVND (reference sequence). This CDR3 contains 14 residues. Deletions cut 2 bases from V and 1 base from J, with 8 bases between. The CDR3 region is CASSIWQRNTEAFF. CDR3 sequence (DNA): TGTGCCAGTAGTATATGGCAAAGGAACACTGAAGCTTTCTTT.

The J gene is TRBJ2-3, the V gene TRBV7-2; D is unresolved. CDR3 size: 15 residues. CDR1 is SGHTA, CDR2 FQGNSA, per germline. Trimming shortened V by 2 bases and J by 4 bases, and 13 bases separated the two germline ends. CDR3 coding DNA: TGTGCCAGCAGCTTATCTTCACAACGATCAGATACGCAGTATTTT. Translated: CASSLSSQRSDTQYF. Using reference TRBV7-2 and TRBJ2-3 for the parts outside the CDR3, the full variable domain is GAGVSQSPSNKVTEKGKDVELRCDPISGHTALYWYRQSLGQGLEFLIYFQGNSAPDKSGLPSDRFSAERTGGSVSTLTIQRTQQEDSAVYLCASSLSSQRSDTQYFGPGTRLTVL.

The chain employs TRBV7-2 and TRBJ1-1; TRBD1 is a possible D gene (6 bases). The CDR3 totals 16 residues. V was trimmed by 4 bases and J by 4 bases, leaving 19 bases between them. Looked up from germline, CDR1 is SGHTA and CDR2 is FQGNSA. In nucleotides, the CDR3 is TGTGCCAGCAGCTCTAGGAGCGGGGGCCCAGTCACTGAAGCTTTCTTT. Translated, it gives CASSSRSGGPVTEAFF.

The chain uses TRBV6-5 and TRBJ2-7, with 7 nucleotides matching TRBD2. The CDR3 covers 13 residues. The trim removed 7 bases at V and 3 bases at J, leaving 6 bases unmatched. From germline, CDR1 is MNHEY and CDR2 SVGAGI. The CDR3 coding sequence is TGTGCCAGCAAACCTCCGGGGGGCTACGAGCAGTACTTC. This codes for CASKPPGGYEQYF.

This clone showed up just a few times. The chain links TRBV19 to TRBJ1-3, with 8 bases fitting TRBD1. Germline-derived CDR1 and CDR2 are LNHDA and SQIVND (reference sequence). The J segment lost 3 bases and the V segment lost 7 bases, leaving 11 bases of the junction unmatched. The CDR3 sequence is 16 residues long. The CDR3 region is CASTLDRDFFGNTIYF. The DNA of the CDR3 is TGTGCCAGTACCCTGGACAGGGACTTCTTTGGAAACACCATATATTTT.

The V gene is TRBV4-1, the J gene TRBJ2-1, with 7 bases lining up with TRBD1. V dropped 4 bases and J dropped 6; count of bases not matched to a gene: 9. The CDR3 covers 15 residues. CDR1 is MGHRA, CDR2 YSYEKL, per germline. This chain's CDR3 is CASSLGQDLFNEQFF. CDR3 coding DNA: TGCGCCAGCAGCCTTGGACAGGACCTGTTCAATGAGCAGTTCTTC.

In nucleotides, the CDR3 is TGCGCCAGCAGCCAAGAGCGTGCCTCCTACGAGCAGTACTTC. The encoded protein is CASSQERASYEQYF. The gene calls are TRBV4-1 and TRBJ2-7; D uncertain. The CDR3 runs 14 residues. From germline, CDR1 is MGHRA and CDR2 YSYEKL. The V end was cut by 0 bases, the J end by 0 bases, with 6 bases between.

Notes on this clone: The sample holds other DNA sequences that translate to the same CDR3. This chain uses TRBV4-1 with TRBJ1-4, with 10 bases fitting TRBD1. This CDR3 contains 19 residues. The germline V gene has CDR1 MGHRA and CDR2 YSYEKL. V was clipped by 3 bases and J by 0 bases; unmatched bases: 10. The CDR3 region has the DNA TGCGCCAGCAGCCATTCACCGGGACAGGGGCCAGCAACTAATGAAAAACTGTTTTTT. The encoded protein is CASSHSPGQGPATNEKLFF.

The chain's CDR3 is CAWRDRGLNQPQHF. The CDR3 region has the DNA TGTGCCTGGAGGGACAGGGGGCTAAATCAGCCCCAGCATTTT. The rearrangement links TRBV30 to TRBJ1-5; 11 bases align to TRBD1. Germline CDR1 reads GTSNPN; CDR2 reads SVGIG (reference sequence). The trim removed 3 bases at V and 4 bases at J, leaving 2 bases unmatched. The CDR3 has 14 amino acids.

CDR3 DNA sequence: TGTGCCAGCAGCTTGGCTCCTGAGCAGTTCTTC. It specifies CASSLAPEQFF. J is TRBJ2-1 and V is TRBV5-5; D not certain. This CDR3 has 11 amino acids. V lost 0 bases to trimming and J lost 9 bases, with 4 bases between them. Germline-derived CDR1 and CDR2 are SGHKS and YYEKEE (reference sequence).

CDR3: CASSQGGDGYTF. In DNA form, the CDR3 reads TGCGCCAGCAGCCAAGGAGGCGATGGCTACACCTTC. The chain recombines TRBV4-1 with TRBJ1-2; D not resolved. V was shortened by 1 base and J by 6 bases, with 6 bases between the two germline ends. There are 12 residues in the CDR3. Germline V gives CDR1 MGHRA, CDR2 YSYEKL.

The chain has TRBV7-3 and TRBJ2-2, with 10 bases that match TRBD2. The CDR3 sequence is 15 residues long. The germline V gene encodes CDR1 SGHTA and CDR2 FQGTGA. With 3 bases clipped from V and 5 bases from J, the junction kept 3 bases outside the gene matches. The CDR3 is CASSLTSGLTGELFF. The CDR3 DNA is TGTGCCAGCAGCTTGACTAGCGGGCTAACCGGGGAGCTGTTTTTT. Together with reference TRBV7-3 and TRBJ2-2, the CDR3 gives the full variable domain: GAGVSQTPSNKVTEKGKYVELRCDPISGHTALYWYRQSLGQGPEFLIYFQGTGAADDSGLPNDRFFAVRPEGSVSTLKIQRTERGDSAVYLCASSLTSGLTGELFFGEGSRLTVL.

The chain recombines TRBV9 with TRBJ2-1; 8 bases line up with TRBD2. CDR3 length equals 18 residues. The junction had 16 bases not matched to a gene; V was cut back by 0 bases and J by 8 bases. CDR1 SGDLS and CDR2 YYNGEE come from the germline V gene. The CDR3 spells CASSVGGGRSGGIYEQFF. The CDR3 nucleotides are TGTGCCAGCAGCGTAGGAGGTGGGCGGTCGGGGGGGATCTATGAGCAGTTCTTC.

The rearrangement joins TRBV21-1 to TRBJ1-4; no DNA check was done on the table's D call, TRBD1. TRBV21-1 is an annotated pseudogene. The CDR3 runs to 19 residues. The CDR3 loop reads CASSKYGTGGEKMNEKLFF. The DNA for the CDR3 is TGTGCCAGCAGCAAATACGGGACAGGGGGCGAGAAAATGAATGAAAAACTGTTTTTT.

CDR3 coding DNA: TGTGCCAGCAATCGACGGGGGGGCACCGGGGAGCTGTTTTTT. Translation: CASNRRGGTGELFF. This chain joins TRBV7-6 and TRBJ2-2; 8 positions agree with TRBD2. CDR1 SGHVS and CDR2 FNYEAQ come from the germline V gene. J lost 4 bases, V lost 7 bases, and 5 bases had no gene match. The CDR3 runs 14 residues. Filled out from reference TRBV7-6 and TRBJ2-2, the complete variable domain reads GAGVSQSPRYKVTKRGQDVALRCDPISGHVSLYWYRQALGQGPEFLTYFNYEAQQDKSGLPNDRFSAERPEGSISTLTIQRTEQRDSAMYRCASNRRGGTGELFFGEGSRLTVL.

This rearrangement joins TRBV7-2 to TRBJ2-5; TRBD1 matches at 7 bases. V lost 2 bases, J lost 5 bases, and 2 bases stayed unmatched. The CDR3 spans 13 residues. Per the germline V gene, CDR1 is SGHTA and CDR2 is FQGNSA. The CDR3 DNA sequence: TGTGCCAGCAGCTTAATACAGGGGGAGACCCAGTACTTC. Translated: CASSLIQGETQYF.